This is a list of T cell receptor beta chains from one sample in a study of shared clonotypes between healthy human individuals. The method was immunoSEQ multiplex PCR; TCRdb's version includes in-frame clones alone and lacks a portion of them. The profile shows fewer than 130,000 clones, around 64% of them singletons. Sequenced input: memory CD8+ T cells sorted from blood. These receptors originate from a woman under 40 in good health. CDR3s include the opening cysteine and the closing phenylalanine or tryptophan. A D gene is named only where the DNA matches it firmly. Expanded clones are given a class, and other clones once, few, many or no size at all.

V	D	J	size	CDR3	DNA
TRBV10-3	.	TRBJ2-7	.	CATSTTTYEQYF	TGTGCCACCTCGACCACCACCTACGAGCAGTACTTC
TRBV28	.	TRBJ2-5	many	CASRDPQETQYF	TGTGCCAGCCGGGATCCCCAAGAGACCCAGTACTTC
TRBV25-1	.	TRBJ1-2	few	CASSVTLENYGYTF	TGTGCCAGCAGCGTTACTCTCGAGAACTATGGCTACACCTTC
TRBV4-1	.	TRBJ1-5	.	CASSQFSYSNQPQHF	TGCGCCAGCAGCCAATTCAGCTATAGCAATCAGCCCCAGCATTTT
TRBV5-1	TRBD2	TRBJ2-7	.	CASSLGATSGSSYEQYF	TGCGCCAGCAGCTTGGGGGCGACTAGCGGGAGCTCCTACGAGCAGTACTTC
TRBV11-2	.	TRBJ1-2	.	CASSLVWGHYGYTF	TGTGCCAGCAGCTTAGTCTGGGGACACTATGGCTACACCTTC
TRBV4-1	TRBD1	TRBJ2-1	.	CASSQVMRGPYNEQFF	TGCGCCAGCAGCCAAGTTATGAGGGGGCCGTACAATGAGCAGTTCTTC
TRBV5-4	.	TRBJ2-6	.	CASSDEPTGPGANVLTF	TGTGCCAGCAGCGACGAGCCAACAGGGCCCGGGGCCAACGTCCTGACTTTC
TRBV7-9	TRBD1	TRBJ2-5	.	CASSTWTGWETQYF	TGTGCCAGCAGCACCTGGACAGGCTGGGAGACCCAGTACTTC
TRBV18	.	TRBJ2-7	.	CASSEDTTYEQYF	TGTGCCAGCTCAGAGGACACCACCTACGAGCAGTACTTC
TRBV5-1	TRBD2	TRBJ2-7	.	CASTPTGSGLAGDEQYF	TGCGCCAGCACCCCAACCGGATCGGGACTAGCGGGAGACGAGCAGTACTTC
TRBV6-4	TRBD2	TRBJ2-3	.	CASSDSGGSADTQYF	TGTGCCAGCAGTGACTCGGGCGGGAGCGCAGATACGCAGTATTTT
TRBV27	.	TRBJ2-2	.	CASSLSISGRLNTGELFF	TGTGCCAGCAGTTTATCGATCTCCGGCAGGCTGAACACCGGGGAGCTGTTTTTT
TRBV4-2	TRBD1	TRBJ1-3	many	CASSHQTGVIYF	TGTGCCAGCAGCCACCAAACAGGGGTCATATATTTT